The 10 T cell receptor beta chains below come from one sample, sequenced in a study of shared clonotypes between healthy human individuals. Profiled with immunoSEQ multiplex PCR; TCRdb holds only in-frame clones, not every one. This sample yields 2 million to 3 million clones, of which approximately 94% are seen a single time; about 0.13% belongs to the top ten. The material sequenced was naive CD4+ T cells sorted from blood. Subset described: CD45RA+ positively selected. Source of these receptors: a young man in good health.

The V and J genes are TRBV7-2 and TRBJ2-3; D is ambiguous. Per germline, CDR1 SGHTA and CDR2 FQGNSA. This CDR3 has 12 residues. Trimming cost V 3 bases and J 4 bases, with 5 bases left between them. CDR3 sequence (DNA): TGTGCCAGCAGCTTCTCGGCAGATACGCAGTATTTT. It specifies CASSFSADTQYF.

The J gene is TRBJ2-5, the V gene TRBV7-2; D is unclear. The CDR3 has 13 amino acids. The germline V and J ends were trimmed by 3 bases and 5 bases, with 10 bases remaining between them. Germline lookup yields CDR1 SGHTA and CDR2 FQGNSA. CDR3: CASSLLGAETQYF. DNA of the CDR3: TGTGCCAGCAGCTTGCTTGGCGCGGAGACCCAGTACTTC.

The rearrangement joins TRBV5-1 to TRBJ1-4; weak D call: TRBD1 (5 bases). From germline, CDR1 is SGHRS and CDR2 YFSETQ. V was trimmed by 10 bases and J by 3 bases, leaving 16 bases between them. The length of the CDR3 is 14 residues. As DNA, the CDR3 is TGCGCCCGGGGGGACCGGAGTCCTAATGAAAAACTGTTTTTT. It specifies CARGDRSPNEKLFF.

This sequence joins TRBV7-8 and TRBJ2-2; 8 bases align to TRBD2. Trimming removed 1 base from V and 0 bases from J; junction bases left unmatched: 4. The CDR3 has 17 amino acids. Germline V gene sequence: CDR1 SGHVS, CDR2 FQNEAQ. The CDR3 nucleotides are TGTGCCAGCAGCTTAGATGGAGCGGGGGCGAACACCGGGGAGCTGTTTTTT. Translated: CASSLDGAGANTGELFF. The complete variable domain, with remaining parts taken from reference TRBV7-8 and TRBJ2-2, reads GAGVSQSPRYKVAKRGQDVALRCDPISGHVSLFWYQQALGQGPEFLTYFQNEAQLDKSGLPSDRFFAERPEGSVSTLKIQRTQQEDSAVYLCASSLDGAGANTGELFFGEGSRLTVL.

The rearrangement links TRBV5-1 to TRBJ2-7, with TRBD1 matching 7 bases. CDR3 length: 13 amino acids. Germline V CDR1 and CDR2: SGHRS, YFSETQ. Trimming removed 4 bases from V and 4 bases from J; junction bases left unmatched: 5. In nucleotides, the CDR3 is TGCGCCAGCAGCCCCGGGACAGAGTACGAGCAGTACTTC. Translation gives CASSPGTEYEQYF.

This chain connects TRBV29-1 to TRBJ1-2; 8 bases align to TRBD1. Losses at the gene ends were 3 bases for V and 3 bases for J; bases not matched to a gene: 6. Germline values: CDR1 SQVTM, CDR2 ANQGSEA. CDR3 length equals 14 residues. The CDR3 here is CSVDAGGDDYGYTF. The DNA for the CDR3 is TGCAGCGTTGATGCAGGGGGCGATGACTATGGCTACACCTTC.

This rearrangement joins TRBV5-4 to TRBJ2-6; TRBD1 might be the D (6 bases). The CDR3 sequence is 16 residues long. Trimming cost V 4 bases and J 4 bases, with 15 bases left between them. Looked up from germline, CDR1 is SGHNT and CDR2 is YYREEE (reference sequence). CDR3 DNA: TGTGCCAGCAGCCAAAAGACAGGCCTCGGGGCCAACGTCCTGACTTTC. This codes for CASSQKTGLGANVLTF.

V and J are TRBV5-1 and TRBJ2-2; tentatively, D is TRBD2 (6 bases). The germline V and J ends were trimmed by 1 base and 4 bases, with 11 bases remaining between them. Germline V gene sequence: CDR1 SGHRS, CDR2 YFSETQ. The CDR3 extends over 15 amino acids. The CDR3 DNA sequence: TGCGCCAGCAGCTTGTCGGGAGTAATCACCGGGGAGCTGTTTTTT. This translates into CASSLSGVITGELFF.

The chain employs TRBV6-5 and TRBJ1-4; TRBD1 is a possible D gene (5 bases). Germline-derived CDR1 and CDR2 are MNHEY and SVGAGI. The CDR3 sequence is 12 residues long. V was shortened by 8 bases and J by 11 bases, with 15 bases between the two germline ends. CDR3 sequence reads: CASYNGAGKLFF. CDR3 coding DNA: TGTGCCAGCTATAATGGAGCAGGGAAACTGTTTTTT.

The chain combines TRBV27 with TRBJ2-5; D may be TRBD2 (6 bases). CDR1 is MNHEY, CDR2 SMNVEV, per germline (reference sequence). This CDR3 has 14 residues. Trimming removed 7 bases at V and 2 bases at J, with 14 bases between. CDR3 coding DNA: TGTGCCAGCATTGTGGGAGGCCTTCAAGAGACCCAGTACTTC. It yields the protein CASIVGGLQETQYF.